These T cell receptor beta chains were read from a single sample in a study of T-cell reconstitution after alpha-beta-depleted transplantation in children. Via MiXCR, TCRdb re-called the PCR reads, giving one row per CDR3 protein. The table includes about 980,000 distinct CDR3 sequences, around 30% detected once. Sequenced material: PBMCs, mostly from graft donor cells, taken 360 days after TCRalphabeta/CD19-depleted stem cell transplant. These receptors all come from a boy under three years old who had a stem cell transplant for SCID, so the T cells may come from the graft donor. Each CDR3 is given with its conserved first and last residue. A D gene is named only where the DNA matches it firmly. Rows may omit the clone size; those that give it use once, few, many or a size class.

J gene: TRBJ2-3; clone size: NA; D gene: NA; V gene: TRBV20-1; CDR3 protein: CSAPGLLDTQYF; CDR3 DNA: TGCAGTGCGCCGGGACTCCTGGATACGCAGTATTTT
J gene: TRBJ2-1; clone size: NA; D gene: TRBD2; V gene: TRBV9; CDR3 protein: CASSVGEGGGGYNEQFF; CDR3 DNA: TGTGCCAGCAGCGTAGGTGAAGGCGGGGGAGGTTACAATGAGCAGTTCTTC
J gene: TRBJ2-7; clone size: NA; D gene: NA; V gene: TRBV5-1; CDR3 protein: CASSSDGGRGEQYF; CDR3 DNA: TGCGCCAGCAGCTCGGACGGGGGAAGGGGCGAGCAGTACTTC
J gene: TRBJ1-1; clone size: few; D gene: TRBD1; V gene: TRBV6-1; CDR3 protein: CASSRSTGMGEAFF; CDR3 DNA: TGTGCCAGCAGCCGCTCGACAGGGATGGGTGAAGCTTTCTTT
J gene: TRBJ1-6; clone size: NA; D gene: NA; V gene: TRBV12-3/TRBV12-4; CDR3 protein: CASSLVPGTPNSPLHF; CDR3 DNA: TGTGCCAGCAGTTTAGTCCCAGGGACCCCCAACTCACCCCTCCACTTT
J gene: TRBJ1-3; clone size: NA; D gene: NA; V gene: TRBV18; CDR3 protein: CASSPDRHSGNTIYF; CDR3 DNA: TGTGCCAGCTCACCAGACCGACACTCTGGAAACACCATATATTTT
J gene: TRBJ2-5; clone size: few; D gene: NA; V gene: TRBV12-3/TRBV12-4; CDR3 protein: CASSLAMEQYF; CDR3 DNA: TGTGCCAGCAGTTTAGCAATGGAACAGTACTTC
J gene: TRBJ1-3; clone size: NA; D gene: NA; V gene: TRBV2; CDR3 protein: CASSEGLGGPGNTIYF; CDR3 DNA: TGTGCCAGCAGTGAGGGTTTGGGGGGACCTGGAAACACCATATATTTT
J gene: TRBJ2-1; clone size: few; D gene: TRBD2; V gene: TRBV11-2; CDR3 protein: CASSLTTTAGAGNEQFF; CDR3 DNA: TGTGCCAGCAGCCTCACTACTACAGCGGGGGCGGGCAATGAGCAGTTCTTC
J gene: TRBJ2-1; clone size: many; D gene: NA; V gene: TRBV21-1; CDR3 protein: CASSAQTDHNEQFF; CDR3 DNA: TGTGCCAGCAGCGCCCAGACAGACCACAATGAGCAGTTCTTC
J gene: TRBJ2-4; clone size: NA; D gene: NA; V gene: TRBV12-3/TRBV12-4; CDR3 protein: CASTVARGIQYF; CDR3 DNA: TGTGCCAGCACAGTAGCGAGGGGCATTCAGTACTTC
J gene: TRBJ2-5; clone size: NA; D gene: TRBD1; V gene: TRBV2; CDR3 protein: CASAEQGMVVGETQYF; CDR3 DNA: TGTGCCAGCGCCGAACAGGGGATGGTAGTTGGAGAGACCCAGTACTTC
J gene: TRBJ1-6; clone size: many; D gene: NA; V gene: TRBV28; CDR3 protein: CASSLAAVGMNSPLHF; CDR3 DNA: TGTGCCAGCAGTTTAGCCGCTGTGGGGATGAATTCACCCCTCCACTTT
J gene: TRBJ2-3; clone size: NA; D gene: NA; V gene: TRBV15; CDR3 protein: CATSRDRTDTQYF; CDR3 DNA: TGTGCCACCAGCAGGGATCGCACAGATACGCAGTATTTT
J gene: TRBJ2-1; clone size: once; D gene: TRBD1; V gene: TRBV3-1; CDR3 protein: CASSLLRDSRNEQFF; CDR3 DNA: TGTGCCAGCAGCCTTCTCCGGGACAGCCGGAATGAGCAGTTCTTC
J gene: TRBJ2-1; clone size: few; D gene: NA; V gene: TRBV10-3; CDR3 protein: CASGAGQHYNEQFF; CDR3 DNA: TGTGCCTCAGGGGCGGGACAGCATTACAATGAGCAGTTCTTC
J gene: TRBJ1-5; clone size: NA; D gene: TRBD1; V gene: TRBV4-1; CDR3 protein: CASSQADRSWGNQPQHF; CDR3 DNA: TGCGCCAGCAGCCAAGCGGACAGGTCCTGGGGCAATCAGCCCCAGCATTTT
J gene: TRBJ2-7; clone size: NA; D gene: NA; V gene: TRBV27; CDR3 protein: CASSLSGLQGTGYEQYF; CDR3 DNA: TGTGCCAGCAGTTTATCGGGCTTACAGGGTACGGGCTACGAGCAGTACTTC
J gene: TRBJ1-1; clone size: many; D gene: NA; V gene: TRBV14; CDR3 protein: CASSTLNTEAFF; CDR3 DNA: TGTGCCAGCAGCACCCTCAACACTGAAGCTTTCTTT
J gene: TRBJ2-5; clone size: few; D gene: TRBD2; V gene: TRBV7-2; CDR3 protein: CASSLARLAGNPQETQYF; CDR3 DNA: TGTGCCAGCAGCTTAGCGAGACTAGCGGGAAACCCCCAAGAGACCCAGTACTTC
J gene: TRBJ2-7; clone size: few; D gene: NA; V gene: TRBV29-1; CDR3 protein: CSVRDDIYEQYF; CDR3 DNA: TGCAGCGTTCGAGATGACATCTACGAGCAGTACTTC
J gene: TRBJ2-1; clone size: many; D gene: NA; V gene: TRBV4-2; CDR3 protein: CASSRGGRSYNEQFF; CDR3 DNA: TGTGCCAGCAGTCGCGGGGGCCGCTCCTACAATGAGCAGTTCTTC
J gene: TRBJ1-1; clone size: NA; D gene: NA; V gene: TRBV20-1; CDR3 protein: CSATPFRTTEAFF; CDR3 DNA: TGCAGTGCTACCCCCTTTCGAACCACTGAAGCTTTCTTT
J gene: TRBJ2-5; clone size: NA; D gene: NA; V gene: TRBV4-1; CDR3 protein: CASSPIGSRSAQETQYF; CDR3 DNA: TGCGCCAGCAGCCCTATCGGGTCACGATCTGCCCAAGAGACCCAGTACTTC
J gene: TRBJ1-4; clone size: NA; D gene: NA; V gene: TRBV15; CDR3 protein: CATSSAWTDFPPTNEKLFF; CDR3 DNA: TGTGCCACCAGCAGCGCCTGGACAGACTTCCCGCCCACCAATGAAAAACTGTTTTTT
J gene: TRBJ1-2; clone size: NA; D gene: NA; V gene: TRBV15; CDR3 protein: CATSRFSKGGDGYTF; CDR3 DNA: TGTGCCACCAGCAGGTTCTCAAAGGGCGGCGATGGCTACACCTTC
J gene: TRBJ2-3; clone size: few; D gene: NA; V gene: TRBV29-1; CDR3 protein: CSVAGYTQYF; CDR3 DNA: TGCAGCGTCGCCGGGTATACGCAGTATTTT
J gene: TRBJ2-1; clone size: NA; D gene: NA; V gene: TRBV5-1; CDR3 protein: CASSFRVKFDEQFF; CDR3 DNA: TGCGCCAGCAGCTTTCGGGTAAAATTCGATGAGCAGTTCTTC
J gene: TRBJ1-2; clone size: NA; D gene: TRBD1; V gene: TRBV18; CDR3 protein: CASSPSLSGTGHGYTF; CDR3 DNA: TGTGCCAGCTCACCCTCGCTCTCCGGGACAGGGCATGGCTACACCTTC